The 31 T cell receptor beta chains below all came from one sample that was sequenced in a study of response to subunit inactivated influenza vaccine. MiXCR was run by TCRdb on the RT-PCR reads, yielding one entry per CDR3 protein. The table shows fewer than 700,000 distinct CDR3 sequences, with 10% to 15% occurring only once. Sequenced here: PBMCs from blood, sampled more than 35 days after vaccination. Every receptor here comes from a man aged 45-65 years who received an inactivated influenza vaccine.

V gene TRBV9 combines with J gene TRBJ2-5, with D possibly called TRBD1 or TRBD2 (5 bases each). V was shortened by 3 bases and J by 4 bases, with 13 bases between the two germline ends. This CDR3 has 14 amino acids. Germline values: CDR1 SGDLS, CDR2 YYNGEE. The CDR3 is CASSGTGTGETQYF. The CDR3 nucleotides read TGTGCCAGCAGCGGTACGGGGACCGGAGAGACCCAGTACTTC.

This clonotype was seen a handful of times. The chain combines TRBV7-2 with TRBJ2-5; D perhaps matches TRBD1 (5 bases). The germline CDR1 and CDR2 sequences are SGHTA and FQGNSA. The CDR3 extends over 14 amino acids. Trimming took off 2 bases at V and 4 bases at J, with 11 bases between the two ends. CDR3 nucleotide sequence: TGTGCCAGCAGCTTATTTACAGGAAGAGAGACCCAGTACTTC. It encodes CASSLFTGRETQYF.

The CDR3 DNA follows: TGTGCCTCCAAGACTAGCGGGGGGACCCAAGAGACCCAGTACTTC. Amino acids: CASKTSGGTQETQYF. The J gene is TRBJ2-5, the V gene TRBV12-3 or TRBV12-4, with TRBD2 identical over 13 bases. Trimming cost V 11 bases and J 1 base; bases outside gene matches: 7. This CDR3 comprises 15 residues.

The gene calls are TRBV12-3 or TRBV12-4 and TRBJ1-5; possibly TRBD1 for D (6 bases). The V end lost 6 bases, the J end lost 6 bases, and 9 bases lay between the germline ends. The CDR3 is made up of 12 amino acids. CDR3 sequence (DNA): TGTGCCAGCAGGGAGGGGGGTCAGCCCCAGCATTTT. This sequence encodes CASREGGQPQHF.

This clonotype was recorded many times. V usage is TRBV12-3 or TRBV12-4 and J usage is TRBJ2-6; no reliable D call. The CDR3 runs to 13 residues. The V end lost 5 bases, the J end lost 1 base, and 3 bases lay between the germline ends. The DNA for the CDR3 is TGTGCCAGCAGTGATTCTGGGGCCAACGTCCTGACTTTC. Its translation: CASSDSGANVLTF.

The chain recombines TRBV15 with TRBJ2-7; TRBD2 might be the D (6 bases). CDR3 length: 15 residues. Looked up from germline, CDR1 is LNHNV and CDR2 is YYDKDF (reference sequence). The V gene lost 0 bases and the J gene lost 0 bases, with 9 bases spanning the gap. This CDR3 is CATSRDFGSSYEQYF. The CDR3 DNA follows: TGTGCCACCAGCAGAGATTTCGGGAGCTCCTACGAGCAGTACTTC.

This rearrangement joins TRBV7-9 to TRBJ2-3, with D possibly matching TRBD2 (6 bases). Germline values: CDR1 SEHNR, CDR2 FQNEAQ (reference sequence). V was shortened by 7 bases and J by 1 base, with 12 bases between the two germline ends. The CDR3 sequence is 14 residues long. CDR3 bases: TGTGCCAGCAACCCTAGCGTCGGCACAGATACGCAGTATTTT. Protein product: CASNPSVGTDTQYF.

This clonotype came up a few times. The chain has TRBV4-3 and TRBJ2-7, with 7 positions matching TRBD1. The CDR3 runs to 16 residues. Unmatched junction bases numbered 8, after V lost 0 bases and J lost 3 bases. The V gene's germline CDR1 is LGHNA and CDR2 YSLEER. The CDR3 DNA is TGCGCCAGCAGCCAAGATTTCCCCGGACAGGTCTACGAGCAGTACTTC. As protein: CASSQDFPGQVYEQYF.

This chain connects TRBV30 to TRBJ2-1, with D unclear. In germline, CDR1 is GTSNPN, CDR2 SVGIG (reference sequence). The V end was cut by 2 bases, the J end by 3 bases, with 2 bases between. The CDR3 runs to 11 residues. CDR3 protein: CAWSHYNEQFF. Written as DNA, the CDR3 is TGTGCCTGGAGTCACTACAATGAGCAGTTCTTC.

On this clonotype itself: This sequence may be a read error, since a much larger clone differs from it by one base. The chain's CDR3 is CVSSLGWTSGRANSEQFF. The CDR3 DNA follows: TGTGTCAGCAGCTTAGGGTGGACTAGCGGGAGGGCTAATAGTGAGCAGTTCTTC. The V call is TRBV7-8, the J call TRBJ2-1; 15 nucleotides align to TRBD2. Germline lookup yields CDR1 SGHVS and CDR2 FQNEAQ. There are 18 residues in the CDR3.

This sequence joins TRBV6-5 and TRBJ1-4; D remains ambiguous. Germline CDR1 reads MNHEY; CDR2 reads SVGAGI. CDR3 length: 15 residues. V dropped 3 bases and J dropped 5 bases, with 13 bases sitting between them. CDR3: CASSYRRGMNEKLFF. DNA of the CDR3: TGTGCCAGCAGTTATAGGCGGGGAATGAATGAAAAACTGTTTTTT.

In its sample, this clonotype was seen a few times. V and J are TRBV4-2 and TRBJ1-2; D is unresolved. CDR3 length: 11 residues. V lost 1 base and J 7 bases, leaving 4 bases between the germline ends. CDR1 is LGHNA and CDR2 is YNFKEQ in the germline V gene. This CDR3 reads CASSQVGGYTF. CDR3 coding DNA: TGTGCCAGCAGCCAAGTCGGTGGCTACACCTTC.

In its sample, this clonotype was seen a few times. The chain has TRBV6-4 and TRBJ2-7; unclear D gene. From germline, CDR1 is MRHNA and CDR2 SNTAGT. V was trimmed by 0 bases and J by 0 bases, leaving 6 bases between them. The CDR3 is 14 amino acids. CDR3 protein: CASSDSPPSYEQYF. CDR3 nucleotides: TGTGCCAGCAGTGACTCCCCTCCCTCCTACGAGCAGTACTTC.

Only a few counts were recorded for this clonotype. The chain has TRBV11-2 and TRBJ2-3; TRBD2 matches at 7 bases. V was pared by 5 bases and J by 2 bases, with 7 bases of the junction left unmatched. Germline V gene sequence: CDR1 SGHAT, CDR2 FQNNGV. This CDR3 is built from 15 residues. The CDR3 here is CASSLRLAATDTQYF. The CDR3, as DNA: TGTGCCAGCAGCCTCAGACTAGCAGCCACAGATACGCAGTATTTT.

Ten or more counts support this clonotype. This sequence joins TRBV29-1 and TRBJ2-3, with 8 bases identical to TRBD2. The CDR3 extends over 14 amino acids. CDR1 and CDR2 (germline): SQVTM, ANQGSEA. V shed 6 bases, J shed 0 bases, and the junction held 5 bases outside the gene matches. CDR3: CSVLTSGSTDTQYF. The CDR3 nucleotides read TGCAGCGTCTTAACTAGCGGCAGCACAGATACGCAGTATTTT.

V is TRBV28 and J is TRBJ2-7; TRBD1 aligns across 9 bases. V lost 5 bases, J lost 2 bases, and 7 bases stayed unmatched. Per the germline V gene, CDR1 is MDHEN and CDR2 is SYDVKM. The CDR3 sequence is 15 residues long. The CDR3 DNA reads as TGTGCCAGCAGTCCCTCGGGACAGGGAACCTACGAGCAGTACTTC. Its translation: CASSPSGQGTYEQYF.

This clonotype was counted a few times. This chain joins TRBV5-1 and TRBJ2-6; 8 nucleotides align to TRBD1. With V trimmed by 4 bases and J by 1 base, 10 bases remained unmatched. Germline V lookup: CDR1 SGHRS, CDR2 YFSETQ. CDR3 length equals 18 residues. The CDR3, as DNA: TGCGCCAGCAGCCTCCAGGGGGCCGGATTATCTGGGGCCAACGTCCTGACTTTC. Its protein product is CASSLQGAGLSGANVLTF.

The CDR3 DNA is TGTGCCAGTTCCTCTCAATATGGCTACACCTTC. It codes for CASSSQYGYTF. The V gene is TRBV19, the J gene TRBJ1-2; no definite D call. Germline V lookup: CDR1 LNHDA, CDR2 SQIVND (reference sequence). The CDR3 is 11 residues long. Trimming shortened V by 8 bases and J by 5 bases, and 9 bases separated the two germline ends.

The chain employs TRBV3-1 and TRBJ2-1, with D hard to call. Trimming removed 1 base from V and 10 bases from J, with 8 bases in between. The CDR3 length is 12 residues. Germline V gives CDR1 LGHDT, CDR2 YNNKEL (reference sequence). CDR3 in amino acids: CASSQVTSEQFF. The CDR3 DNA sequence: TGTGCCAGCAGCCAAGTCACCTCCGAGCAGTTCTTC.

A few counts support this clonotype. This chain connects TRBV19 to TRBJ2-1; D gene unclear. V was cut by 3 bases and J by 5 bases, with 11 bases left in between. CDR1 is LNHDA and CDR2 is SQIVND in the germline V gene (reference sequence). The CDR3 contains 14 residues. In DNA, the CDR3 is TGTGCCAGTAGTATGGCCTATTTCGACAATGAGCAGTTCTTC. This sequence encodes CASSMAYFDNEQFF. Combining the CDR3 with reference TRBV19 and TRBJ2-1 gives the whole variable domain DGGITQSPKYLFRKEGQNVTLSCEQNLNHDAMYWYRQDPGQGLRLIYYSQIVNDFQKGDIAEGYSVSREKKESFPLTVTSAQKNPTAFYLCASSMAYFDNEQFFGPGTRLTVL.

Many counts were recorded for this clonotype. The chain has TRBV7-2 and TRBJ1-1, with D tentatively TRBD1 (5 bases). The CDR3 has 15 amino acids. Germline assignment: CDR1 SGHTA and CDR2 FQGNSA. V lost 2 bases and J 1 base, leaving 11 bases between the germline ends. CDR3 region: CASSLHGGANTEAFF. DNA of the CDR3: TGTGCCAGCAGCTTACACGGAGGGGCGAACACTGAAGCTTTCTTT.

This clonotype was detected only a few times. J is TRBJ2-5 and V is TRBV20-1; 9 positions agree with TRBD1. Germline CDR1 is DFQATT and CDR2 is SNEGSKA (reference sequence). CDR3 length: 14 residues. The V segment lost 3 bases and the J segment 0 bases; nucleotides outside the gene matches: 2. This CDR3 is CSASWTGDQETQYF. CDR3 sequence (DNA): TGCAGTGCTAGCTGGACAGGGGACCAAGAGACCCAGTACTTC.

This clonotype was seen a handful of times. The gene calls are TRBV7-9 and TRBJ2-1; no clear D. Germline CDR1 and CDR2: SEHNR and FQNEAQ (reference sequence). The CDR3 sequence is 16 residues long. The germline V and J ends were trimmed by 4 bases and 0 bases, with 13 bases remaining between them. The CDR3 here is CASSSSIGGSYNEQFF. CDR3 sequence (DNA): TGTGCCAGCAGCTCAAGTATAGGTGGCTCCTACAATGAGCAGTTCTTC.

This clonotype was recorded a few times. This sequence joins TRBV10-3 and TRBJ1-4; D gene ambiguous. V was pared by 5 bases and J by 5 bases, with 12 bases between. The V gene's germline CDR1 is ENHRY and CDR2 SYGVKD. This CDR3 contains 14 residues. The CDR3 bases are TGTGCCATCAGTTTTTCACGAGGCAATGAAAAACTGTTTTTT. This sequence encodes CAISFSRGNEKLFF.

This clonotype was picked up many times. V usage is TRBV7-2 and J usage is TRBJ2-3; 9 nucleotides align to TRBD2. The CDR3 is made up of 16 amino acids. Germline trimming cut 5 bases from V and 0 bases from J; bases unmatched to any gene: 6. Per the germline V gene, CDR1 is SGHTA and CDR2 is FQGNSA. CDR3 DNA: TGTGCCAGCAGCCCGGAGCGGGGGGTTAGCACAGATACGCAGTATTTT. It encodes CASSPERGVSTDTQYF.

This clonotype was counted a few times. This sequence joins TRBV2 and TRBJ2-5; D is unresolved. Trimming cost V 3 bases and J 4 bases, with 3 bases left between them. Germline values: CDR1 SNHLY, CDR2 FYNNEI. The CDR3 is 11 residues long. CDR3 loop: CASSEPETQYF. The CDR3 DNA reads TGTGCCAGCAGTGAGCCAGAGACCCAGTACTTC.

This clonotype was seen a few times. The CDR3 DNA follows: TGTGCCAGCAGCAATGACAGGGGCAATCAGCCCCAGCATTTT. Translating it yields CASSNDRGNQPQHF. The chain uses TRBV3-1 and TRBJ1-5; TRBD1 matches at 7 bases. CDR3 length: 14 amino acids. Per the germline V gene, CDR1 is LGHDT and CDR2 is YNNKEL (reference sequence). V gave up 5 bases and J gave up 2 bases; unmatched junction bases: 3.

Only a few counts were recorded for this clonotype. The genes are TRBV5-6 and TRBJ1-5; D unclear. Trimming left V 1 base short and J 2 bases short, with 7 bases between. The length of the CDR3 is 14 residues. CDR1 and CDR2 (germline): SGHDT, YYEEEE. DNA of the CDR3: TGTGCCAGCAGCTTGCATGGGCGCAATCAGCCCCAGCATTTT. Its translation is CASSLHGRNQPQHF.

The V call is TRBV5-6, the J call TRBJ2-7; 10 bases are a match to TRBD2. Trimming cost V 1 base and J 0 bases; bases outside gene matches: 7. The CDR3 sequence is 17 residues long. Germline V gives CDR1 SGHDT, CDR2 YYEEEE. CDR3 loop: CASSLLAGAGDSYEQYF. Written as DNA, the CDR3 is TGTGCCAGCAGCTTGCTAGCGGGGGCCGGAGACTCCTACGAGCAGTACTTC. Based on the CDR3 plus reference TRBV5-6 and TRBJ2-7, the full variable domain is DAGVTQSPTHLIKTRGQQVTLRCSPKSGHDTVSWYQQALGQGPQFIFQYYEEEERQRGNFPDRFSGHQFPNYSSELNVNALLLGDSALYLCASSLLAGAGDSYEQYFGPGTRLTVT.

This clonotype was detected ten times or more. The rearrangement joins TRBV10-2 to TRBJ1-5; D is possibly TRBD1 (6 bases). This CDR3 is built from 14 residues. The V gene lost 4 bases and the J gene lost 2 bases, with 9 bases spanning the gap. The germline V gene has CDR1 WSHSY and CDR2 SAAADI. The CDR3 here is CASSAYRGNQPQHF. The CDR3, as DNA: TGCGCCAGCAGTGCTTACAGGGGCAATCAGCCCCAGCATTTT.

This clonotype occurred many times. The chain combines TRBV7-2 with TRBJ1-1; D call uncertain. V was clipped by 5 bases and J by 0 bases, with 13 bases between them. CDR1 and CDR2 from the germline V gene are SGHTA and FQGNSA. CDR3 length: 15 residues. This CDR3 reads CASSTRLGVNTEAFF. DNA for the CDR3: TGTGCCAGCAGCACACGCCTGGGAGTGAACACTGAAGCTTTCTTT.